This T cell receptor (beta chain) was retrieved from a study of cytomegalovirus exposure and HLA in healthy donors. This clone occurred a few times. Antigen: not known. The PCR contained 60 Vbeta and 13 Jbeta primers. The protocol was immunoSEQ multiplex PCR, while the TCRdb copy is restricted to in-frame clones and leaves out a portion. Among about 130,000 clones, 17% were seen once, and the ten largest hold approximately 2.9%. Whole-study findings and limits: Among CMV-associated TCR beta chains, most appeared HLA-restricted in a later analysis. Later analysis associated a missense DCLRE1C variant with TCR beta V- and J-gene trimming.

The V gene's germline CDR1 is SGHTA and CDR2 FQGNSA. This CDR3 comprises 15 residues. V lost 3 bases and J lost 4; bases outside the gene matches: 7. This clonotype was obtained from a female donor in good health and CMV-seropositive. The rearrangement links TRBV7-2 to TRBJ1-1; TRBD1 matches 8 bases. Material: PBMCs. The CDR3 region has the DNA TGTGCCAGCAGCTTCAGGGGGCGCATGGGCACTGAAGCTTTCTTT. It translates to CASSFRGRMGTEAFF.